This section outlines one T cell receptor beta chain sequence together with its context. Its antigen is unidentified. With 60 Vbeta and 13 Jbeta primers, the PCR was carried out. The method was immunoSEQ multiplex PCR; TCRdb's version includes in-frame clones alone and lacks a portion of them. The data show over 100,000 clones, 77% seen once. CDR3 length: 15 amino acids. Germline CDR1 SGDLS, CDR2 YYNGEE. Deletions cut 0 bases from V and 2 bases from J, with 11 bases between. The sample originates from a study of cytomegalovirus exposure and HLA in healthy donors. Whole-study results and caveats: In a later analysis, parvovirus B19, influenza, CMV and Epstein-Barr virus appeared linked to several top co-occurrence clusters. Presence/absence analyses rested on an assumption that sequencing depth was roughly uniform across donors.

This sequence originates from a woman aged 40 to 50 in good health and CMV-seronegative. This chain joins TRBV9 and TRBJ1-1; maybe TRBD1 (6 bases). The sequencing input was PBMCs. In DNA form, the CDR3 reads TGTGCCAGCAGCGTAGAGAGGACAGTAAACACTGAAGCTTTCTTT. It encodes CASSVERTVNTEAFF.